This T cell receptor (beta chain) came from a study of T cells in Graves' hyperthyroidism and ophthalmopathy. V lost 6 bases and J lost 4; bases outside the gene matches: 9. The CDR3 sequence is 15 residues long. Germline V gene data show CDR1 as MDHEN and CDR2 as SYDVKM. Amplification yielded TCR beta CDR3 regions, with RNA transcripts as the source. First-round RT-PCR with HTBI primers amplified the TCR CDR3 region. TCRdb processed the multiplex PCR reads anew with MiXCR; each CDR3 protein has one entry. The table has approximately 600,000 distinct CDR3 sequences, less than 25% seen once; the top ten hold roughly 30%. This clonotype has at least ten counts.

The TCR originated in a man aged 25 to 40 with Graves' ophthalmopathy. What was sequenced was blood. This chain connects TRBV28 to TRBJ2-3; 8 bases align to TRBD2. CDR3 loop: CASRGGTRLSDTQYF. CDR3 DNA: TGTGCCAGCAGGGGCGGGACTAGGTTATCAGATACGCAGTATTTT.